This paragraph covers one TCR beta chain sequence. Method: immunoSEQ multiplex PCR; TCRdb's copy keeps in-frame clones and lacks some. The table lists 35,000 to 50,000 clones, approximately 78% of them singletons. The sample originates from a study of blood T cell repertoires in COVID-19. Study at large: Acute-phase and convalescent COVID-19 samples originated in the United States, Italy and Spain. Sources were T cells, B-cell-depleted T cells, or PBMCs; the material itself was cDNA or gDNA.

The CDR3 is 16 amino acids. Germline-derived CDR1 and CDR2 are SEHNR and FQNEAQ (reference sequence). V lost 5 bases to trimming and J lost 5 bases; unmatched junction nucleotides: 14. Source material: peripheral blood. The clonotype originates from a man between 60 and 75 years old in a cohort sampled during active COVID-19. The chain has TRBV7-9 and TRBJ1-1; 7 bases are shared with TRBD1. The CDR3 reads CASSQTHRGRFTEAFF. Written as DNA, the CDR3 is TGTGCCAGCAGCCAGACACACAGGGGAAGATTTACTGAAGCTTTCTTT.